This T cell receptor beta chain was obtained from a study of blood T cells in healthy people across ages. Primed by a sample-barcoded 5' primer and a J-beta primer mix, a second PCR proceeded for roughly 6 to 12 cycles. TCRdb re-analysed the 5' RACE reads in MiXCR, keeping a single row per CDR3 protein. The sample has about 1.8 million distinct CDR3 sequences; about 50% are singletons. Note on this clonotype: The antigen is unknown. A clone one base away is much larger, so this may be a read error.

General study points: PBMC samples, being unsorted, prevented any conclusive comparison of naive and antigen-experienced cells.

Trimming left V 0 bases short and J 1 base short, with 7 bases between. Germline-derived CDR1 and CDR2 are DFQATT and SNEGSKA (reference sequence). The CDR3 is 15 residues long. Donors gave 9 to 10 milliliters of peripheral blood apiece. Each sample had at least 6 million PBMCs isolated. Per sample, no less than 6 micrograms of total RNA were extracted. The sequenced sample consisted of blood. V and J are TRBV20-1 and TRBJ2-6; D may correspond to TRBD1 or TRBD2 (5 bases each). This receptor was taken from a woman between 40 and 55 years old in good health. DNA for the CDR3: TGCAGTGCTAGAGATGGGGGTTCTGGGGCCAACGTCCTGACTTTC. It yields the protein CSARDGGSGANVLTF.